A selection of T cell receptor beta chains follows, all from one sample in a study of T cell changes during pregnancy in multiple sclerosis. Assay used: immunoSEQ multiplex PCR; TCRdb lists only in-frame clones, some missing. The sample shows approximately 80,000 clones, roughly nine tenths of them seen only once. The source material was PBMCs, sampled in the first trimester of pregnancy. These TCRs come from a female donor in good health, serving as a control in a pregnancy study. Some clones in this sample may be carry-over from other donors' samples. The CDR3 runs from the conserved cysteine through the conserved F or W. A D gene is named only where the DNA matches it firmly. A row's size may be missing; if present it is once, few, many or a size class.

NA | TRBJ2-1 | NA | TRBV7-2 | TGTGCCAGCAGCCAAGGGGTTGATGAGCAGTTCTTC | CASSQGVDEQFF
NA | TRBJ1-5 | NA | TRBV27 | TGTGCCAGCAGTCCCCTGGGGCCCAATCAGCCCCAGCATTTT | CASSPLGPNQPQHF
NA | TRBJ1-5 | NA | TRBV19 | TGTGCCAGTAGTATAGCAGCTCGGGGGAGGCAGCCCCAGCATTTT | CASSIAARGRQPQHF
NA | TRBJ2-3 | NA | TRBV19 | TGTGCCAGTCAAATACGGGGGTACAGCACAGATACGCAGTATTTT | CASQIRGYSTDTQYF
NA | TRBJ2-5 | NA | TRBV20-1 | TGCAGTGCTAGCAACCAAGAGACCCAGTACTTC | CSASNQETQYF
NA | TRBJ1-6 | NA | TRBV6-1 | TGTGCCAGCAGTGAAGGGCGGGGGGTGATCTCACCCCTCCACTTT | CASSEGRGVISPLHF
TRBD1 | TRBJ1-1 | NA | TRBV28 | TGTGCCAGCAGTACCCGACAGGGGCAGAACACTGAAGCTTTCTTT | CASSTRQGQNTEAFF
TRBD1 | TRBJ2-1 | NA | TRBV4-3 | TGCGCCAGCAGCAAGGGACAGGGTAACTACAATGAGCAGTTCTTC | CASSKGQGNYNEQFF
NA | TRBJ1-5 | NA | TRBV4-1 | TGCGCCAGCAACGCAGGGTTTGCCAATCAGCCCCAGCATTTT | CASNAGFANQPQHF
NA | TRBJ1-2 | NA | TRBV6-5 | TGTGCCAGCAGTGACTTGGGCGGCTACACCTTC | CASSDLGGYTF
TRBD2 | TRBJ2-2 | NA | TRBV7-2 | TGTGCCAGCAGCGAAATAGCGGGAGGCTTCGGGGAGCTGTTTTTT | CASSEIAGGFGELFF
TRBD1 | TRBJ2-1 | NA | TRBV9 | TGTGCCAGCAGCGGGAGGGACAGGGTTGACAATGAGCAGTTCTTC | CASSGRDRVDNEQFF
NA | TRBJ2-5 | NA | TRBV5-8 | TGTGCCAGCAGCTGGGGCACTCGAGAGACCCAGTACTTC | CASSWGTRETQYF
NA | TRBJ2-5 | once | TRBV9 | TGTGCCAGCAGCGAGACAGGTTACGAGACCCAGTACTTC | CASSETGYETQYF
NA | TRBJ1-2 | NA | TRBV27 | TGTGCCAGCAGTTTAAACAGGGTCTCTGGCTACACCTTC | CASSLNRVSGYTF
TRBD2 | TRBJ2-3 | NA | TRBV6-6 | TGTGCCAGCAGTAATCCAAAGACTAGCGCCACAGATACGCAGTATTTT | CASSNPKTSATDTQYF
NA | TRBJ1-5 | NA | TRBV5-1 | TGCGCCAGCACTCTGGGTCCAGGGGGCAATCAGCCCCAGCATTTT | CASTLGPGGNQPQHF
NA | TRBJ2-3 | few | TRBV15 | TGTGCCACCAGCAGAGATCGCGGGGGCACAGATACGCAGTATTTT | CATSRDRGGTDTQYF
TRBD1 | TRBJ2-1 | NA | TRBV11-2 | TGTGCCAGCACCTCTTTCCCGGGACAGGGCGCATTATACAATGAGCAGTTCTTC | CASTSFPGQGALYNEQFF
NA | TRBJ1-1 | NA | TRBV6-6 | TGTGCCAGCAGACCGCGGGTGAACACTGAAGCTTTCTTT | CASRPRVNTEAFF
TRBD1 | TRBJ2-7 | NA | TRBV12-5 | TGTGCTAGTGGTTTGGTAATAGTAGGGGACAGTATCACCTACGAGCAGTACTTC | CASGLVIVGDSITYEQYF
NA | TRBJ1-6 | NA | TRBV7-3 | TGTGCCAGCAGCTTAAGATCGGGGGAAAATTCACCCCTCCACTTT | CASSLRSGENSPLHF
NA | TRBJ2-5 | NA | TRBV2 | TGTGCCAGCAGTGTACCAGAAGTCGAGACCCAGTACTTC | CASSVPEVETQYF
TRBD1 | TRBJ2-4 | NA | TRBV7-9 | TGTGCCAGCAGCTGGACAGGGTCCCACATTCAGTACTTC | CASSWTGSHIQYF
NA | TRBJ2-1 | NA | TRBV4-1 | TGCGCCAGCAGCCGAAACATGGGGGGACAGATCCCCTACAATGAGCAGTTCTTC | CASSRNMGGQIPYNEQFF
TRBD2 | TRBJ2-7 | NA | TRBV27 | TGTGCCAGCAGTTTGGCTAGCGGACCCTACGAGCAGTACTTC | CASSLASGPYEQYF
NA | TRBJ1-5 | NA | TRBV19 | TGTGCCAGTAGTAGGCGGGATCAGCCCCAGCATTTT | CASSRRDQPQHF
NA | TRBJ1-2 | NA | TRBV27 | TGTGCCAGCAGTTTAACCGGGAACTATGGCTACACCTTC | CASSLTGNYGYTF
NA | TRBJ2-6 | NA | TRBV2 | TGTGCCAGCAGTGTCAGCTCTGGGGCCAACGTCCTGACTTTC | CASSVSSGANVLTF
NA | TRBJ1-6 | NA | TRBV6-1 | TGTGCCAGCAGTGGCGGACAGAGCTCCTATAATTCACCCCTCCACTTT | CASSGGQSSYNSPLHF
NA | TRBJ2-1 | NA | TRBV30 | TGTGCCTGGAGTAGGAGGGATGAGCAGTTCTTC | CAWSRRDEQFF
TRBD2 | TRBJ2-1 | NA | TRBV7-2 | TGTGCCAGCAGCGGAGCGGGAGGCTACAATGAGCAGTTCTTC | CASSGAGGYNEQFF
TRBD1 | TRBJ1-5 | NA | TRBV7-9 | TGTGCCAGCAGCCTACAGGGGTTGTGGCAGCCCCAGCATTTT | CASSLQGLWQPQHF
NA | TRBJ1-4 | NA | TRBV29-1 | TGCAGCGTTGGGAGGCCGGAAGAAAAACTGTTTTTT | CSVGRPEEKLFF
TRBD2 | TRBJ2-1 | NA | TRBV5-4 | TGTGCCAGCTCAGGACTAGCCCTGAGTAGCTCCTACAATGAGCAGTTCTTC | CASSGLALSSSYNEQFF
NA | TRBJ2-1 | NA | TRBV4-2 | TGTGCCAGCAGCCAAGATGAGGCCCGGGAGCAGTTCTTC | CASSQDEAREQFF
NA | TRBJ1-2 | few | TRBV19 | TGTGCCAGTAGTACACACAGGGTGGGCTACACCTTC | CASSTHRVGYTF
TRBD2 | TRBJ2-7 | once | TRBV18 | TGTGCCAGCTCACCTAGCGGGAGGAACGAGCAGTACTTC | CASSPSGRNEQYF
TRBD1 | TRBJ1-1 | NA | TRBV5-1 | TGCGCCAGCACTTTAACCGGGACAGGGTCCACTGAAGCTTTCTTT | CASTLTGTGSTEAFF
NA | TRBJ1-1 | NA | TRBV19 | TGTGCCACCCAGACAGGGAACACTGAAGCTTTCTTT | CATQTGNTEAFF
TRBD1 | TRBJ1-1 | few | TRBV6-5 | TGTGCCAGCAGCGGAGTTTACAGGGGAAACACTGAAGCTTTCTTT | CASSGVYRGNTEAFF
TRBD1 | TRBJ2-4 | NA | TRBV7-9 | TGTGCCAGCAGCTTGGGCCCCAGGGGGCGGGGAAACATTCAGTACTTC | CASSLGPRGRGNIQYF
NA | TRBJ2-1 | NA | TRBV28 | TGTGCCAGCAGATCATACGGGGTAGAGCAGTTCTTC | CASRSYGVEQFF
NA | TRBJ1-2 | NA | TRBV7-9 | TGTGCCAGCACAGGGCCCTACGGCTACACCTTC | CASTGPYGYTF
TRBD1 | TRBJ1-1 | NA | TRBV19 | TGTGCCAGTAGTCCACGGACAGGGGGCGTTACTGAAGCTTTCTTT | CASSPRTGGVTEAFF